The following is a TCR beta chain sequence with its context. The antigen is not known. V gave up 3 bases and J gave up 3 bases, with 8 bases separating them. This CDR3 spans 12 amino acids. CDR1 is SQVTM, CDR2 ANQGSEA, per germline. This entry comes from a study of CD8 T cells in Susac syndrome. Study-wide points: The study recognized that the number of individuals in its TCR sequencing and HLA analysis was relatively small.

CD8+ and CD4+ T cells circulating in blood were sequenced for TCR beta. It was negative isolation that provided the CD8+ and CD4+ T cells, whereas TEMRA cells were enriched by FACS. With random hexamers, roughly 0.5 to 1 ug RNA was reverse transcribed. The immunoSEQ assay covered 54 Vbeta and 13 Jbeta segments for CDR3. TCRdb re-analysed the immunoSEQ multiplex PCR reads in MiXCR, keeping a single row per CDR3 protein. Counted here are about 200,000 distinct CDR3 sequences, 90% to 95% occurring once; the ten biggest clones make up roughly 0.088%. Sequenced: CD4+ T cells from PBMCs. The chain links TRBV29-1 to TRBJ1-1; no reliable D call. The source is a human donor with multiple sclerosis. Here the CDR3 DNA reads TGCAGCGTTGATTCGGGTCACACTGAAGCTTTCTTT. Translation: CSVDSGHTEAFF.